Reported below is one T cell receptor beta chain. Both 60 Vbeta primers and 13 Jbeta primers went into the PCR. TCRdb's table, derived via immunoSEQ multiplex PCR, lists solely in-frame clones and lacks some. The sample records 110,000 to 150,000 clones, around four fifths being singletons. The CDR3 has 18 amino acids. V lost 5 bases to trimming and J lost 0 bases, with 17 bases between them. Germline loops: CDR1 MGHRA, CDR2 YSYEKL. The sample comes from a study of cytomegalovirus exposure and HLA in healthy donors. Healthy bone marrow donors supplied every sample. Although they were nominally healthy when sampled, donors likely had unrecorded immune exposures.

Sample: PBMCs. The chain links TRBV4-1 to TRBJ1-6, with D possibly being TRBD1 (6 bases). The sequence derives from a boy aged 2 to 9 in good health and CMV-seronegative. The CDR3 sequence: CASSEIQGLPSYNSPLHF. In DNA, the CDR3 is TGCGCCAGCAGCGAAATACAGGGCCTACCCTCCTATAATTCACCCCTCCACTTT.